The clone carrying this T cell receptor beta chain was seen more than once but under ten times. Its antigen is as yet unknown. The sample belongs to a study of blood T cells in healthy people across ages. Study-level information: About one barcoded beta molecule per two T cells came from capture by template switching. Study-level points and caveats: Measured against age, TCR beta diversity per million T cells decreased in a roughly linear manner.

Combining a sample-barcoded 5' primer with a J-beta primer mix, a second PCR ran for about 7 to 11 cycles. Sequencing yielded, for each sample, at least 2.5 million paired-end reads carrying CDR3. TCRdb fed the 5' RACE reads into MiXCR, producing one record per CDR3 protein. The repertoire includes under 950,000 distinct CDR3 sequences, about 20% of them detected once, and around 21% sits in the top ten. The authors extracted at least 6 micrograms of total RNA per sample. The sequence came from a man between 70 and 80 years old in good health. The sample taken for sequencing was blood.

The CDR3 nucleotides read TGTGCCAGCAGAAGGTCTGAGACCCAGTACTTC. Its protein product is CASRRSETQYF. V is TRBV5-5 and J is TRBJ2-5; D is unclear. The CDR3 extends over 11 amino acids. The germline V gene encodes CDR1 SGHKS and CDR2 YYEKEE (reference sequence). V dropped 5 bases and J dropped 5 bases, with 7 bases sitting between them.